This TCR beta chain was sequenced in a study of T cell responses to AZD1222 COVID-19 vaccine. The V gene's germline CDR1 is SGHRS and CDR2 YFSETQ. V lost 1 base and J lost 0; bases outside the gene matches: 3. The CDR3 extends over 17 amino acids. The table came from immunoSEQ multiplex PCR; TCRdb's copy has only in-frame clones and leaves some out. The sample shows approximately 88,000 clones, roughly nine tenths of them seen only once. The receptor was isolated from an adult who received the AZD1222 COVID-19 vaccine. The sequenced sample was peripheral blood, obtained 28 days after the second AZD1222 dose. The rearrangement uses TRBV5-1 and TRBJ2-3, with 12 bases that match TRBD2. Written as DNA, the CDR3 is TGCGCCAGCAGCTTGAGACTAGCGGGGGCTAGCACAGATACGCAGTATTTT. It specifies CASSLRLAGASTDTQYF.